This T cell receptor (beta chain) stems from a study of blood T cells in healthy people across ages (dated by TCRdb to between 2014 and 2016). Study-level background: In model experiments, roughly one uniquely barcoded TCR beta cDNA molecule per two T cells was captured by template switching. Four age groups were formed from the donors: young (average approximately 15 years), middle-aged (less than 40), aged (62) and long-lived (about 80). For two donors (one aged 18 to 29 and one aged 80 or older), the study analyzed two additional independent replicas of 1 million unique cDNA reads from the same blood draw. The study measured age-related changes in TCR beta repertoire diversity using deep sequencing normalized with unique cDNA molecular identifiers. To avoid experimental bias, donors of different ages were randomly spread across the sequencing lanes. Results the study describes overall, beyond this receptor: The percentage of naive T cells measured by flow cytometry correlated strongly with observed TCR beta diversity. Bulk unsorted PBMC profiling prevented conclusive comparison of naive and antigen-experienced compartments. Because donor CMV infection status was unknown, age-related changes in expanded clonotypes were potentially confounded. Compared with the aged group, the long-lived group had more naive CD4+ T cells, fewer expanded clones and increased TCR diversity, suggesting age selection. As age increased, observed TCR beta diversity per million T cells dropped in a roughly linear way, and a significant reduction was already evident by age 40. Estimates of total diversity based on one million sequenced T cells were considered lower bounds and underestimates.

On this clonotype: It has no known antigen specificity. No base quality values were provided; no much bigger clone lies one nucleotide off.

Libraries were made using 5' RACE. Instrument on record: Illumina HiSeq 2500. The second PCR ran for roughly 7 to 11 cycles and used a J-beta primer mix along with a sample-barcoded 5' primer. A unique molecular identifier was introduced onto each TCR beta cDNA molecule by a template-switch 5' adaptor carrying 12 random nucleotides. At least 2.5 million CDR3-containing paired-end reads were obtained from each sample. The Mint cDNA synthesis kit, primed by a TRBC-specific oligonucleotide, was used to synthesize first-strand cDNA from all RNA. All cDNA was treated with uracil-DNA glycosylase and then went through a first 18-cycle PCR with the universal primers M1SS and BC2_uni_R. In the original analysis: Each sample was normalized by randomly selecting 1 million high-quality reads, each carrying a distinct molecular identifier. Reads sharing molecular identifiers were discarded rather than binned into consensus sequences. CDR3 identification, clonotype clustering and error correction used MiTCR with a Q25 quality threshold and the strictest error-elimination algorithm. A nonparametric unseen species model with Euler transformation was used to estimate a lower bound on total TCR beta diversity. TCRdb trimmed the raw reads at Q25, called clones with MiXCR and kept productive beta chains. Identical CDR3 protein sequences are pooled into one entry, listed with their most common genes and DNA. For this entry, the V and J calls and clone size follow TCRdb and not the study's own pipeline. Present in this sample are about 1.6 million distinct CDR3 sequences, roughly 32% of which were seen just once. Clones ranked in the top ten supply 11% of the sample.

Systemically healthy Caucasian individuals from Russia, 39 in total and aged roughly 6 to 95 years, were included as donors. Each donor gave 9 to 10 milliliters of peripheral blood, collected into EDTA-treated Vacutainer tubes. Ficoll-Paque density-gradient centrifugation was used to isolate PBMCs, with at least 6.5 million per sample. Trizol reagent was used to extract total RNA from the PBMCs, yielding at least 5 micrograms per sample. For every donor, an aliquot of PBMCs went through flow cytometry to measure the percentages of naive CD45RAhigh/CD27high T cells. The CDR3 spans 15 residues, from the cysteine through the phenylalanine. Solely the CDR3 DNA is kept, with 45 bases framed from the first base. V is reduced by 3 bases and J by 1 base, leaving a spacing of 11 bases between them. Taken from the germline V gene, the CDR1 and CDR2 loops are SGHTA and FQGNSA.

What was sequenced was blood. The V gene is TRBV7-2 and the J gene is TRBJ2-3; there is no confident call for the D gene. This clonotype was sampled from a woman aged 25 to 45 in good health. The nucleotide sequence is given as TGTGCCAGCAGCTTGGAAAGAGACGGCACAGATACGCAGTATTTT. Its translation is CASSLERDGTDTQYF.